Below are 21 T cell receptor beta chains sequenced from a single sample in a study of blood T cell repertoires in COVID-19. Profiling relied on immunoSEQ multiplex PCR, and the TCRdb table lists in-frame clones only, not all of them. The sample consists of tens of thousands of clones, 82% of them appearing once. Sequenced: peripheral blood. These receptors were collected from a woman aged 55 to 70 with acute or convalescent COVID-19.

The gene calls are TRBV7-3 and TRBJ2-1; 12 nucleotides align to TRBD1. J was trimmed by 9 bases and V by 2 bases; bases with no gene match: 5. CDR3 length equals 15 residues. Germline V gene lookup returns CDR1 SGHTA and CDR2 FQGTGA. The CDR3 nucleotides read TGTGCCAGCAGCTTAGGGACAGGGGGCGCGGGTGAGCAGTTCTTC. This translates into CASSLGTGGAGEQFF.

The chain couples TRBV18 to TRBJ1-1; 8 nucleotides line up with TRBD1. Trimming took 3 bases from V and 6 from J; bases not matched to a gene: 3. CDR1 KGHSH and CDR2 LQKENI come from the germline V gene. There are 13 residues in the CDR3. CDR3 coding DNA: TGTGCCAGCTCACCGACAGGGGCTGCTGAAGCTTTCTTT. Translated: CASSPTGAAEAFF.

The J gene is TRBJ1-3, the V gene TRBV9; possibly TRBD1 for D (5 bases). The CDR3 has 14 amino acids. Germline lookup yields CDR1 SGDLS and CDR2 YYNGEE. The V gene lost 4 bases and the J gene lost 1 base, with 9 bases spanning the gap. The CDR3 DNA is TGTGCCAGCAGCCCGCCAGGGTCTGGAAACACCATATATTTT. The encoded protein is CASSPPGSGNTIYF.

This clone was picked up one time. Here the CDR3 reads CASSQDRAGEVYEQYF. The CDR3 region has the DNA TGTGCCAGCAGCCAAGATAGGGCAGGGGAAGTCTACGAGCAGTACTTC. The chain joins TRBV4-2 to TRBJ2-7, with D maybe TRBD1 (6 bases). The CDR3 runs to 16 residues. Between the trimmed V and J ends, which lost 0 bases and 3 bases, there was a span of 15 bases. From germline, CDR1 is LGHNA and CDR2 YNFKEQ.

Only a few counts were recorded for this clone. The chain has TRBV20-1 and TRBJ1-5, with D unclear. CDR1 is DFQATT, CDR2 SNEGSKA, per germline (reference sequence). The CDR3 sequence is 12 residues long. Trimming cost V 3 bases and J 3 bases, with 6 bases left between them. The CDR3, as DNA: TGCAGTGCTAGTCAAGCCAATCAGCCCCAGCATTTT. Its protein is CSASQANQPQHF.

The chain combines TRBV20-1 with TRBJ1-2, with D maybe TRBD1 (5 bases). The ends were cut back, 3 bases at V and 8 bases at J, with 10 bases in the middle. CDR1 and CDR2 from the germline V gene are DFQATT and SNEGSKA (reference sequence). The CDR3 contains 11 residues. In nucleotides, the CDR3 is TGCAGTGCTAGTCCAGGGAAAGGCTACACCTTC. Amino acid sequence: CSASPGKGYTF.

This clone was detected only a few times. The J gene is TRBJ2-7, the V gene TRBV5-1; TRBD1 matches at 9 bases. With 4 bases clipped from V and 9 bases from J, the junction kept 11 bases outside the gene matches. The CDR3 runs 14 residues. The germline gives CDR1 SGHRS, CDR2 YFSETQ. In DNA form, the CDR3 reads TGCGCCAGCAGCAGGACAGGGGAGAGAATGGGGCAGTACTTC. This translates into CASSRTGERMGQYF.

The chain carries TRBV2 and TRBJ1-1; D call uncertain. Germline-derived CDR1 and CDR2 are SNHLY and FYNNEI. The length of the CDR3 is 13 residues. V lost 5 bases and J 3 bases, leaving 10 bases between the germline ends. The DNA of the CDR3 is TGTGCCAGCAGTATTCGACTAGACACTGAAGCTTTCTTT. This translates into CASSIRLDTEAFF.

CDR3 sequence (DNA): TGCAGCGTTGGGGCAGGGAAACCCGGAGGCTACACCTTC. Translating it yields CSVGAGKPGGYTF. J is TRBJ1-2 and V is TRBV29-1, with D maybe TRBD1 (5 bases). Germline V lookup: CDR1 SQVTM, CDR2 ANQGSEA. V was cut by 4 bases and J by 8 bases, with 17 bases left in between. The CDR3 has 13 amino acids.

This clone was seen a few times. The CDR3 sequence: CASSLVGSAYNEQFF. The CDR3 coding sequence is TGCGCCAGCAGCTTGGTCGGGTCAGCCTACAATGAGCAGTTCTTC. The chain has TRBV5-1 and TRBJ2-1; D remains unclear. The V end lost 0 bases, the J end lost 2 bases, and 9 bases lay between the germline ends. This CDR3 comprises 15 residues. CDR1 and CDR2 from the germline V gene are SGHRS and YFSETQ.

This sequence joins TRBV7-3 and TRBJ2-2, with TRBD2 matching over 8 bases. Trimming at V came to 4 bases and at J to 1 base, leaving 11 bases not matched to a gene. Germline CDR1 SGHTA, CDR2 FQGTGA. This CDR3 comprises 18 residues. CDR3 sequence reads: CASSSSLDSGMNTGELFF. CDR3 sequence (DNA): TGTGCCAGCAGCTCCTCCCTGGATAGCGGGATGAACACCGGGGAGCTGTTTTTT. Looking up the rest from reference TRBV7-3 and TRBJ2-2 gives the full variable domain: GAGVSQTPSNKVTEKGKYVELRCDPISGHTALYWYRQSLGQGPEFLIYFQGTGAADDSGLPNDRFFAVRPEGSVSTLKIQRTERGDSAVYLCASSSSLDSGMNTGELFFGEGSRLTVL.

The chain joins TRBV5-8 to TRBJ2-7; D is perhaps TRBD1 (6 bases). The CDR3 is 13 residues long. Germline V gives CDR1 SGHTS, CDR2 YDEGEE. V lost 4 bases and J 2 bases, leaving 10 bases between the germline ends. CDR3 sequence (DNA): TGTGCCAGCAGCACGGGACACCCCTACGAGCAGTACTTC. It codes for CASSTGHPYEQYF.

In nucleotides, the CDR3 is TGTGCCAGCAGACGACAGGGGGCCGACTACACCTTC. Protein sequence: CASRRQGADYTF. The rearrangement links TRBV27 to TRBJ1-2; 10 nucleotides agree with TRBD1. Trimming cost V 6 bases and J 10 bases; bases outside gene matches: 5. CDR1 is MNHEY, CDR2 SMNVEV, per germline (reference sequence). The CDR3 length is 12 residues.

V is TRBV19 and J is TRBJ1-5; 8 bases line up with TRBD1. V shed 1 base, J shed 5 bases, and the junction held 4 bases outside the gene matches. CDR1 is LNHDA and CDR2 is SQIVND in the germline V gene (reference sequence). CDR3 size: 15 residues. CDR3 coding DNA: TGTGCCAGTAGTATAGCAGGGGGCCCGTATCAGCCCCAGCATTTT. Protein: CASSIAGGPYQPQHF.

The V gene is TRBV9, the J gene TRBJ2-7; 7 bases agree with TRBD1. The CDR3 is 14 residues long. V trimming: 3 bases; J trimming: 3 bases; junction bases outside the gene matches: 6. Germline V gene sequence: CDR1 SGDLS, CDR2 YYNGEE. The CDR3 reads CASSAQGTFYEQYF. The CDR3 DNA reads TGTGCCAGCAGCGCACAGGGGACCTTCTACGAGCAGTACTTC.

V and J are TRBV9 and TRBJ2-3, with 8 bases matching TRBD1. V was clipped by 2 bases and J by 2 bases; unmatched bases: 7. The CDR3 has 16 amino acids. CDR1 and CDR2 from the germline V gene are SGDLS and YYNGEE. Here the CDR3 reads CASSVQQGVVTDTQYF. The CDR3 DNA sequence: TGTGCCAGCAGCGTGCAACAGGGGGTGGTCACAGATACGCAGTATTTT.

The chain joins TRBV7-9 to TRBJ1-4, with a weak D call TRBD1 (5 bases). Germline CDR1 reads SEHNR; CDR2 reads FQNEAQ (reference sequence). V was clipped by 5 bases and J by 7 bases, with 14 bases between them. The CDR3 length is 14 residues. The DNA of the CDR3 is TGTGCCAGCAGCGTAGGGGCAGAGGGTGAAAAACTGTTTTTT. It codes for CASSVGAEGEKLFF. The full variable domain, completed using reference TRBV7-9 and TRBJ1-4, is DTGVSQNPRHKITKRGQNVTFRCDPISEHNRLYWYRQTLGQGPEFLTYFQNEAQLEKSRLLSDRFSAERPKGSFSTLEIQRTEQGDSAMYLCASSVGAEGEKLFFGSGTQLSVL.

This chain links TRBV27 with TRBJ2-7, with 7 bases identical to TRBD1. Germline V gene data show CDR1 as MNHEY and CDR2 as SMNVEV (reference sequence). V dropped 7 bases and J dropped 2; count of bases not matched to a gene: 11. The CDR3 loop spans 15 amino acids. CDR3 coding DNA: TGTGCCAGCAATCCATCGACAGGGTTTACCTACGAGCAGTACTTC. It encodes CASNPSTGFTYEQYF.

The J gene is TRBJ2-6, the V gene TRBV7-3; the D gene is possibly TRBD2 (5 bases). The ends were cut back, 2 bases at V and 0 bases at J, with 11 bases in the middle. Germline lookup yields CDR1 SGHTA and CDR2 FQGTGA. The CDR3 has 17 amino acids. CDR3 DNA: TGTGCCAGCAGCTTATCCTCGGGAACCTCTGGGGCCAACGTCCTGACTTTC. Protein: CASSLSSGTSGANVLTF. The whole variable domain, filled in from reference TRBV7-3 and TRBJ2-6, reads GAGVSQTPSNKVTEKGKYVELRCDPISGHTALYWYRQSLGQGPEFLIYFQGTGAADDSGLPNDRFFAVRPEGSVSTLKIQRTERGDSAVYLCASSLSSGTSGANVLTFGAGSRLTVL.

In DNA form, the CDR3 reads TGTGCCAGCAGTTACATCGGACAGGGGAGCACTGAAGCTTTCTTT. It yields the protein CASSYIGQGSTEAFF. The J gene is TRBJ1-1, the V gene TRBV6-5, with TRBD1 matching 9 bases. V trimming: 2 bases; J trimming: 4 bases; junction bases outside the gene matches: 5. The CDR3 has 15 residues. Germline V gene sequence: CDR1 MNHEY, CDR2 SVGAGI.

The rearrangement links TRBV2 to TRBJ2-7; 12 nucleotides align to TRBD2. This CDR3 comprises 14 residues. Unmatched junction bases numbered 5, after V lost 6 bases and J lost 5 bases. The V gene's germline CDR1 is SNHLY and CDR2 FYNNEI. This chain's CDR3 is CASSRLAGVHEQYF. DNA of the CDR3: TGTGCCAGCAGCCGACTAGCGGGAGTCCACGAGCAGTACTTC.